The T cell receptor beta chain under discussion was sequenced for a study of shared clonotypes between healthy human individuals. Findings and limits, study-wide: Clonotype sharing across several donors was observed for 4% to 5.5% of naive CD4 clonotypes. Rarefaction demonstrated incomplete sorted-subset sequencing despite large depth.

The V gene's germline CDR1 is SQVTM and CDR2 ANQGSEA. J was trimmed by 0 bases and V by 7 bases; bases with no gene match: 4. The length of the CDR3 is 16 residues. Clones were sequenced by immunoSEQ multiplex PCR, and TCRdb holds only the in-frame ones, with some missing. The sample consists of about 2 million clones, approximately 95% of them appearing once. Remarks on this clone: Its antigen is still unknown.

Specimen: naive CD4+ T cells sorted from blood. Subset noted: CD45RA+ positively selected. The TCR was taken from a man aged 18 to 30 in good health. The chain employs TRBV29-1 and TRBJ2-1; 15 nucleotides line up with TRBD2. CDR3 bases: TGCAGCGCTGGACTAGCGGGAGGGAGCTCCTACAATGAGCAGTTCTTC. Protein product: CSAGLAGGSSYNEQFF.